The 30 T cell receptor beta chains below come from one sample, sequenced in a study of shared clonotypes between healthy human individuals. Using immunoSEQ multiplex PCR, the repertoire was profiled, and TCRdb retains in-frame clones only, with some absent. The table has about 2,500,000 clones, over 85% seen once. The specimen was naive CD4+ T cells sorted from blood. Subset indicated: CD45RA+ positively selected. The receptors shown here come from a man aged 18 to 29 in good health.

The chain joins TRBV5-1 to TRBJ2-1; 10 bases match TRBD2. The germline CDR1 and CDR2 sequences are SGHRS and YFSETQ. This CDR3 region has 17 residues. J gave up 4 bases and V 3 bases, and 10 bases lay outside the gene matches. The CDR3 region is CASSSSKTSGAYNEQFF. The CDR3 DNA reads TGCGCCAGCAGCTCCTCTAAAACTAGCGGGGCATACAATGAGCAGTTCTTC.

The CDR3 protein is CASSPPGAASSYNEQFF. CDR3 nucleotide sequence: TGTGCCAGCTCACCACCCGGAGCGGCCAGCTCCTACAATGAGCAGTTCTTC. The chain employs TRBV18 and TRBJ2-1; TRBD2 is a possible D gene (5 bases). Trimming took off 0 bases at V and 0 bases at J, with 12 bases between the two ends. Germline V CDR1 and CDR2: KGHSH, LQKENI. This CDR3 is 17 amino acids long.

The chain is built from TRBV21-1 and TRBJ2-1; the DNA was not used to check the table's D call, TRBD2. TRBV21-1 constitutes a pseudogene. The CDR3 consists of 20 residues. As DNA, the CDR3 is TGTGCCAGCAGTCGAACGACTAGCGGGAGTCGTGCAGATGCCTACAATGAGCAGTTCTTC. This gives the protein CASSRTTSGSRADAYNEQFF.

The chain links TRBV28 to TRBJ1-6; maybe TRBD1 (6 bases). There are 15 residues in the CDR3. V gave up 5 bases and J gave up 7 bases, with 15 bases separating them. Germline V lookup: CDR1 MDHEN, CDR2 SYDVKM. CDR3 loop: CASSTPGGLNSPLHF. The CDR3 bases are TGTGCCAGCAGTACTCCGGGGGGGCTCAATTCACCCCTCCACTTT.

The CDR3 bases are TGTGCCAGCAGCTCGCCAGACAGCCTCGGCGGCTACACCTTC. Translated, it gives CASSSPDSLGGYTF. The chain recombines TRBV7-2 with TRBJ1-2; possibly TRBD1 for D (5 bases). Germline V CDR1 and CDR2: SGHTA, FQGNSA. This CDR3 region has 14 residues. V shed 4 bases and J shed 8 bases, with 17 bases lying between them.

V is TRBV2 and J is TRBJ1-1; 9 bases are a match to TRBD1. CDR1 and CDR2 from the germline V gene are SNHLY and FYNNEI. J lost 5 bases, V lost 7 bases, and 5 bases had no gene match. CDR3 length equals 13 residues. CDR3 loop: CASNRGTGTEAFF. The CDR3 nucleotides read TGTGCCAGCAACCGAGGGACAGGGACTGAAGCTTTCTTT.

As to this clone: The sample holds other DNA sequences that translate to the same CDR3. This sequence joins TRBV5-4 and TRBJ1-4, with D unresolved. The CDR3 loop spans 14 amino acids. V lost 4 bases to trimming and J lost 7 bases, with 14 bases between them. The germline CDR1 and CDR2 sequences are SGHNT and YYREEE (reference sequence). The CDR3 DNA is TGTGCCAGCAGCCTGGACCCGGGGAGTGAAAAACTGTTTTTT. Amino acids: CASSLDPGSEKLFF.

The rearrangement joins TRBV27 to TRBJ2-4, with 7 bases lining up with TRBD2. This CDR3 contains 17 residues. The germline CDR1 and CDR2 sequences are MNHEY and SMNVEV (reference sequence). Trimming removed 2 bases from V and 0 bases from J; junction bases left unmatched: 7. CDR3 in amino acids: CASSLRSGELAKNIQYF. CDR3 coding DNA: TGTGCCAGCAGTTTAAGGAGCGGGGAACTAGCCAAAAACATTCAGTACTTC.

In DNA form, the CDR3 reads TGCGCCAGCAGTCAAAGGCGGGGTAGACGTTGGGAGACCCAGTACTTC. This sequence encodes CASSQRRGRRWETQYF. The V gene is TRBV23-1, the J gene TRBJ2-5; possible D gene TRBD2, 6 bases. TRBV23-1 is filed as an ORF, its function uncertain. V was cut by 2 bases and J by 5 bases, with 18 bases left in between. This CDR3 comprises 16 residues.

The V call is TRBV5-1, the J call TRBJ2-2; a weak D match, TRBD2 (5 bases). Germline V gives CDR1 SGHRS, CDR2 YFSETQ. Trimming removed 2 bases from V and 8 bases from J, with 10 bases in between. The CDR3 is 13 amino acids. In DNA form, the CDR3 reads TGCGCCAGCAGCTTTGGAGGTGCGGGGGAGCTGTTTTTT. It specifies CASSFGGAGELFF.

The chain couples TRBV18 to TRBJ2-5; 12 bases align to TRBD2. The CDR3 runs 18 residues. The trim removed 1 base at V and 5 bases at J, leaving 11 bases unmatched. Germline V gene lookup returns CDR1 KGHSH and CDR2 LQKENI. The CDR3 nucleotides read TGTGCCAGCTCACCACTCCCCCTAGCGGGAGGGCCACTGGAGACCCAGTACTTC. It translates to CASSPLPLAGGPLETQYF.

This clone occurred once. The chain carries TRBV28 and TRBJ1-1; no reliable D call. The CDR3 contains 14 residues. Trimming took 8 bases from V and 1 from J, leaving 14 bases between them. Germline V lookup: CDR1 MDHEN, CDR2 SYDVKM. CDR3 DNA sequence: TGTGCCAGCCCACCCCGGGGAGGGAACACTGAAGCTTTCTTT. Residues: CASPPRGGNTEAFF.

The chain links TRBV29-1 to TRBJ2-4; D possibly corresponds to TRBD2 (6 bases). Germline CDR1 reads SQVTM; CDR2 reads ANQGSEA. The ends were cut back, 6 bases at V and 0 bases at J, with 18 bases in the middle. The CDR3 is 16 residues long. CDR3 sequence reads: CSVRPDGGLAKNIQYF. The CDR3 region has the DNA TGCAGCGTGCGTCCGGACGGGGGATTAGCCAAAAACATTCAGTACTTC.

This sequence joins TRBV5-4 and TRBJ2-6; D perhaps matches TRBD1 (5 bases). The CDR3 contains 17 residues. V was trimmed by 3 bases and J by 4 bases, leaving 17 bases between them. CDR1 is SGHNT, CDR2 YYREEE, per germline (reference sequence). CDR3: CASSSLVGRSGANVLTF. The CDR3 DNA is TGTGCCAGCAGCTCCCTAGTGGGGCGTTCGGGGGCCAACGTCCTGACTTTC.

The chain has TRBV9 and TRBJ1-2; 8 nucleotides agree with TRBD1. V dropped 4 bases and J dropped 3; count of bases not matched to a gene: 5. The CDR3 is 14 amino acids. Germline-derived CDR1 and CDR2 are SGDLS and YYNGEE. The CDR3 sequence is CASSFGTGDYGYTF. CDR3 nucleotides: TGTGCCAGCAGCTTCGGGACAGGCGACTATGGCTACACCTTC. Filled out from reference TRBV9 and TRBJ1-2, the complete variable domain reads DSGVTQTPKHLITATGQRVTLRCSPRSGDLSVYWYQQSLDQGLQFLIQYYNGEERAKGNILERFSAQQFPDLHSELNLSSLELGDSALYFCASSFGTGDYGYTFGSGTRLTVV.

The chain joins TRBV7-2 to TRBJ2-2, with 8 positions matching TRBD2. The CDR3 has 14 amino acids. Germline lookup yields CDR1 SGHTA and CDR2 FQGNSA. V shed 3 bases, J shed 4 bases, and the junction held 1 base outside the gene matches. The CDR3, as DNA: TGTGCCAGCAGCTTCGGGACTAGCACCGGGGAGCTGTTTTTT. Its translation is CASSFGTSTGELFF.

The chain carries TRBV2 and TRBJ2-5, with 8 nucleotides matching TRBD2. The end of the DNA fits TRBJ2-7 better, so the J call may be wrong. The length of the CDR3 is 14 residues. The germline CDR1 and CDR2 sequences are SNHLY and FYNNEI. The CDR3 DNA follows: TGTGCCAGCAGTGATGAGGCGGGGGGTTACGAGCAGTACTTC. This translates into CASSDEAGGYEQYF.

CDR3 sequence reads: CASSQDGGPGNQPQHF. CDR3 in DNA: TGCGCCAGCAGCCAAGACGGCGGGCCAGGGAATCAGCCCCAGCATTTT. This chain uses TRBV4-1 with TRBJ1-5, with D possibly TRBD1 on 5 matching bases. The CDR3 is 16 residues long. Trimming pared 0 bases from V and 4 bases from J, leaving 13 bases between. Germline V gene data show CDR1 as MGHRA and CDR2 as YSYEKL.

This chain links TRBV6-5 with TRBJ2-6, with no clear D. The CDR3 totals 15 residues. Looked up from germline, CDR1 is MNHEY and CDR2 is SVGAGI. V was shortened by 2 bases and J by 2 bases, with 7 bases between the two germline ends. For the CDR3, the DNA is TGTGCCAGCAGTTACACGCAAACTGGGGCCAACGTCCTGACTTTC. Residues: CASSYTQTGANVLTF.

The CDR3 region is CASSGGRVYEQYF. The CDR3 nucleotides read TGTGCCAGCAGTGGCGGCAGGGTCTACGAGCAGTACTTC. This sequence joins TRBV2 and TRBJ2-7; tentatively, D is TRBD1 (5 bases). Germline lookup yields CDR1 SNHLY and CDR2 FYNNEI. The V end was cut by 4 bases, the J end by 3 bases, with 10 bases between. This CDR3 has 13 amino acids. The full variable domain, completed using reference TRBV2 and TRBJ2-7, is EPEVTQTPSHQVTQMGQEVILRCVPISNHLYFYWYRQILGQKVEFLVSFYNNEISEKSEIFDDQFSVERPDGSNFTLKIRSTKLEDSAMYFCASSGGRVYEQYFGPGTRLTVT.

CDR3 sequence: CASSSTGFNSPLHF. The CDR3 DNA is TGTGCCAGCAGTTCAACAGGGTTTAATTCACCCCTCCACTTT. This chain links TRBV6-5 with TRBJ1-6; maybe TRBD1 (6 bases). Germline CDR1 MNHEY, CDR2 SVGAGI. V was pared by 4 bases and J by 6 bases, with 10 bases between. The CDR3 runs 14 residues.

The V gene is TRBV19, the J gene TRBJ2-1; D ambiguous. Trimming cost V 7 bases and J 2 bases, with 12 bases left between them. CDR1 LNHDA and CDR2 SQIVND come from the germline V gene (reference sequence). The CDR3 extends over 14 amino acids. In DNA form, the CDR3 reads TGTGCCAGTACCTCGGCTAGGACCTACAATGAGCAGTTCTTC. Its protein is CASTSARTYNEQFF.

This clone was recorded only once. The CDR3 protein is CASKGSFGELFF. CDR3 bases: TGTGCCAGCAAAGGGTCTTTCGGGGAGCTGTTTTTT. The chain joins TRBV28 to TRBJ2-2; D unresolved. CDR1 is MDHEN and CDR2 is SYDVKM in the germline V gene. The CDR3 loop spans 12 amino acids. V was clipped by 7 bases and J by 7 bases, with 10 bases between them.

This clone showed up just a few times. V is TRBV5-6 and J is TRBJ1-3; D is possibly TRBD1 (5 bases). This CDR3 is 16 amino acids long. The germline V gene has CDR1 SGHDT and CDR2 YYEEEE. Trimming shortened V by 0 bases and J by 1 base, and 11 bases separated the two germline ends. DNA of the CDR3: TGTGCCAGCAGCTTGGGGCTGGGACGGTCTGGAAACACCATATATTTT. It specifies CASSLGLGRSGNTIYF.

V gene TRBV6-5 combines with J gene TRBJ2-2, with TRBD2 identical over 7 bases. The trim removed 0 bases at V and 3 bases at J, leaving 4 bases unmatched. The CDR3 contains 16 residues. The germline V gene has CDR1 MNHEY and CDR2 SVGAGI. The CDR3 loop reads CASSYSLTSHTGELFF. In DNA form, the CDR3 reads TGTGCCAGCAGTTACTCCCTGACTAGCCACACCGGGGAGCTGTTTTTT.

As DNA, the CDR3 is TGTGCCAGCAGCTTACCCTTTCGGGCTAGCGGGGGGAACTACAATGAGCAGTTCTTC. It specifies CASSLPFRASGGNYNEQFF. The rearrangement joins TRBV7-2 to TRBJ2-1, with 11 positions matching TRBD2. The V segment lost 2 bases and the J segment 3 bases; nucleotides outside the gene matches: 12. CDR1 is SGHTA and CDR2 is FQGNSA in the germline V gene. This CDR3 has 19 amino acids. Supplemented by reference TRBV7-2 and TRBJ2-1, the full variable domain reads GAGVSQSPSNKVTEKGKDVELRCDPISGHTALYWYRQSLGQGLEFLIYFQGNSAPDKSGLPSDRFSAERTGGSVSTLTIQRTQQEDSAVYLCASSLPFRASGGNYNEQFFGPGTRLTVL.

The chain combines TRBV5-4 with TRBJ2-7; TRBD2 matches at 8 bases. CDR3 length: 14 amino acids. The ends lost 4 bases at V and 4 bases at J; junction bases unmatched: 7. Germline values: CDR1 SGHNT, CDR2 YYREEE (reference sequence). CDR3 amino acids: CASSQSGGQYEQYF. The CDR3 nucleotides read TGTGCCAGCAGCCAGAGCGGGGGACAATACGAGCAGTACTTC.

This chain connects TRBV10-3 to TRBJ1-2, with D perhaps matching TRBD1 (6 bases). The CDR3 covers 13 residues. CDR1 is ENHRY, CDR2 SYGVKD, per germline. V was trimmed by 7 bases and J by 2 bases, leaving 11 bases between them. The CDR3 reads CAITDRLNYGYTF. The CDR3 DNA sequence: TGTGCCATCACTGACAGGTTGAACTATGGCTACACCTTC.

The rearrangement joins TRBV5-1 to TRBJ2-5; D is uncertain. This CDR3 region has 16 residues. The germline gives CDR1 SGHRS, CDR2 YFSETQ. Deletions cut 0 bases from V and 2 bases from J, with 14 bases between. The CDR3 here is CASSLVSAHPQETQYF. The CDR3 DNA sequence: TGCGCCAGCAGCTTGGTTTCTGCCCACCCTCAAGAGACCCAGTACTTC.

The rearrangement links TRBV5-4 to TRBJ2-4; D is unresolved. V was clipped by 0 bases and J by 7 bases, with 11 bases between them. Germline CDR1 SGHNT, CDR2 YYREEE (reference sequence). CDR3 length: 14 residues. DNA for the CDR3: TGTGCCAGCAGCTTGGTTGGAGTAGGGAACATTCAGTACTTC. Translated, it gives CASSLVGVGNIQYF.